This T cell receptor (beta chain) was sequenced during a study of identical twins listed by TCRdb under 2016. Some background on the complete study: To test whether fetal clonotypes persist, this study deep-sequenced TCR alpha and beta repertoires from monozygotic twins, from unrelated adults of various ages, and from cord blood. To rule out contamination, replicate twin experiments were performed at different times with different library preparation protocols.

This clonotype was seen a few times. It has no known antigen specificity. No base qualities exist here, and no much larger clone lies one base off it. General findings and caveats noted by the study authors: Excess twin sharing in beta out-of-frame sequences was weaker because fewer shared sequences lowered the signal-to-noise ratio. Because the same donors could not be followed over many years, the conclusions depended on cross-sectional statistical analysis. Fewer insertions were carried by abundant cord blood beta clonotypes, a similar but weaker trend appeared in young adult naive repertoires, and no such trend appeared in memory repertoires. Zero-insertion analyses could be partly confounded by invariant T cells such as MAIT and iNKT, although diverse VJ usage argued against such confounding for most clonotypes. In monozygotic twins, recombination models systematically underestimated out-of-frame TCR alpha sharing, but the models matched the sharing seen between unrelated individuals. Out-of-frame TCR alpha sequences shared between twins showed an excess of low generation-probability sequences compared with coincidental sharing between unrelated individuals.

Libraries were built with 5' RACE. Sequencing relied on an Illumina HiSeq 2000. A universal primer binding site was added through template switching, and the final cDNA carried a unique molecular identifier so that TCR cDNA molecules could be counted accurately. Specific primers in the conserved constant-segment region were used to synthesize first-strand cDNA for TCR alpha and beta chains. Each cDNA library was double barcoded, with a SMART-Mk sample barcode plus Illumina barcodes, to control for contamination. TruSeq adapter sequences along with Illumina sample barcodes were introduced in two successive PCR steps. The Illumina HiSeq platform was used with custom primers to sequence TCR alpha and beta cDNA libraries. As for the authors' bioinformatics: Unique molecular identifiers were extracted from raw reads with MiGEC, and CDR3 positions were determined with MiXCR. Recombination models were inferred per individual with the repgenHMM and IGoR tools using an EM algorithm. The analysis of shared clonotypes was done with the tcR package in R, with sharing normalized by the product of cloneset sizes. To study raw recombination free of thymic and clonal selection effects, out-of-frame nonproductive sequences were analyzed. TCRdb redid the processing of the public reads, applying fastp at Q25 and MiXCR, and retained in-frame beta chains. A single entry per CDR3 protein holds the most common genes and DNA from its merged rows. These V and J calls derive from TCRdb rather than the authors' analysis. Counted in this sample were roughly 490,000 distinct CDR3 sequences; approximately 14% of them appeared once. Of the sample, approximately 1% is held by the ten largest clones.

Every donor in the study was a healthy Caucasian. The twin cohort comprised three pairs of female monozygotic twins, all aged roughly 18 to 30 years. Positive isolation kits from Invitrogen were used to isolate CD4+ and CD8+ T cell populations. These data also featured in a second study, about yellow fever vaccine responses in identical twins. The second paper further reports: The authors reported that the T cell response to vaccination in identical twins appeared partly convergent and partly personalized. In the study, vaccine-responding T cell clones were precisely tracked in identical twins.

This TCR derives from a woman between 18 and 30 years old in good health. The sample taken for sequencing was CD4+ T cells sorted from blood.

The nucleotide sequence is TGTGCCAGCTCACCAGGCCACGGTGAAGGACCCCTCCACTTT. Protein translation: CASSPGHGEGPLHF. The chain is made from TRBV18 and TRBJ1-6, with the D gene call left open. V and J lose 2 bases and 12 bases, and a span of 14 bases separates them. From the cysteine through the phenylalanine, the CDR3 covers 14 amino acids. Of all the DNA, just the CDR3 is kept, 42 bases in frame from base 1. The germline V gene encodes CDR1 KGHSH and CDR2 LQKENI.